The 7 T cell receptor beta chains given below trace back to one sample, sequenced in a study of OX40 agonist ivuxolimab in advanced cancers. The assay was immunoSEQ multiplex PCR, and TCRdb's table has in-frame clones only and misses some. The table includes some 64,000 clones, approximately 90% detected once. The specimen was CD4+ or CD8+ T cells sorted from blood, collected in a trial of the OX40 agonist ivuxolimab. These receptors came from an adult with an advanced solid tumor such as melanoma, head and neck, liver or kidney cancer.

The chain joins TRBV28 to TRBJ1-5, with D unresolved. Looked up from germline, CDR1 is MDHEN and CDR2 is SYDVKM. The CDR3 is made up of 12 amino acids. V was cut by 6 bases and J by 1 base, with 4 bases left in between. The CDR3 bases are TGTGCCAGCAGAGAGAGCAATCAGCCCCAGCATTTT. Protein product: CASRESNQPQHF.

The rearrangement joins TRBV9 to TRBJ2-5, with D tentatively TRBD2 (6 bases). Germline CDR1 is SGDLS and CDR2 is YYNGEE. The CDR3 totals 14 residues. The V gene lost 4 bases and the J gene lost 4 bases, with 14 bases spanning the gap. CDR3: CASSSRGVAETQYF. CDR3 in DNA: TGTGCCAGCAGCAGCCGCGGGGTTGCAGAGACCCAGTACTTC.

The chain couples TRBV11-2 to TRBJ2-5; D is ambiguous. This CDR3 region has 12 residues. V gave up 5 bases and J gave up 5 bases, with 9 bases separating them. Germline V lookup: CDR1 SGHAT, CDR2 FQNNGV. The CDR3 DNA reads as TGTGCCAGCAGCCATAGCCCCGAGACCCAGTACTTC. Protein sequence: CASSHSPETQYF.

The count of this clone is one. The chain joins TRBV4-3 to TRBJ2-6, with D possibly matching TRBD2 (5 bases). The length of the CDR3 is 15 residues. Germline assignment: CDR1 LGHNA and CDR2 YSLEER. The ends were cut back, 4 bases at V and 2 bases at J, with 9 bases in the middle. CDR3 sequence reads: CASSPAAAGANVLTF. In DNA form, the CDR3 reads TGCGCCAGCAGCCCAGCGGCCGCTGGGGCCAACGTCCTGACTTTC.

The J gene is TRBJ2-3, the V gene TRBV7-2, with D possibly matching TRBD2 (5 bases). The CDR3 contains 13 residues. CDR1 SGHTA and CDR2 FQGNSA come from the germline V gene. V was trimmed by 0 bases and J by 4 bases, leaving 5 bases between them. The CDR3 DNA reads TGTGCCAGCAGCTTAGCGGGAGCAGATACGCAGTATTTT. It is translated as CASSLAGADTQYF. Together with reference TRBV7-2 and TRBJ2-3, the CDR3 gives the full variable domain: GAGVSQSPSNKVTEKGKDVELRCDPISGHTALYWYRQSLGQGLEFLIYFQGNSAPDKSGLPSDRFSAERTGGSVSTLTIQRTQQEDSAVYLCASSLAGADTQYFGPGTRLTVL.

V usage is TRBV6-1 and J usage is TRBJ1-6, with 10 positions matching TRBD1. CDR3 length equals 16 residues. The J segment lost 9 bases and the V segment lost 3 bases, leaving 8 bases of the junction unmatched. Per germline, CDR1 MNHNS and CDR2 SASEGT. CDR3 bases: TGTGCCAGCAGTGATGGACAGGGGGAAGGTCGTTCACCCCTCCACTTT. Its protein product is CASSDGQGEGRSPLHF.

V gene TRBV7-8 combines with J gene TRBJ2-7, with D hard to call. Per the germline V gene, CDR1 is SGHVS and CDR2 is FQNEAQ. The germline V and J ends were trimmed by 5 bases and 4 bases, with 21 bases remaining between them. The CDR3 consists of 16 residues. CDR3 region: CASSRPPAVKRYEQYF. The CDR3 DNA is TGTGCCAGCAGCCGGCCGCCGGCCGTGAAAAGGTACGAGCAGTACTTC.